The entry below describes one T cell receptor (beta chain). Its antigen remains unknown. Clones were sequenced by immunoSEQ multiplex PCR, and TCRdb holds only the in-frame ones, with some missing. In the table there are 150,000 to 200,000 clones, approximately 90% of which are singletons. Per the germline V gene, CDR1 is MDHEN and CDR2 is SYDVKM. The CDR3 has 13 amino acids. The sample comes from a study of T cell responses to AZD1222 COVID-19 vaccine. Study-wide findings and caveats: Two doses of AZD1222 preceded a rise in Spike-specific TCR breadth and depth. Among vaccine-associated CD4 TCRs, coverage spanned spike, with dominance at 160-218 and 743-854. A mostly white British donor set with more females was recruited, and clonal diversity was possibly underestimated. The peak T cell response came first, and repertoires were sampled only after it.

The clonotype originates from an adult who received the MenACWY meningococcal vaccine as a control. This chain uses TRBV28 with TRBJ2-1, with 9 bases identical to TRBD1. The sample here was peripheral blood, taken 28 days after the second dose of the MenACWY control vaccine. CDR3 DNA: TGTGAATCCCGGGACAGGGCCTACAATGAGCAGTTCTTC. Protein product: CESRDRAYNEQFF.